These 16 T cell receptor beta chains originate from one sample sequenced in a study of vaccination effects on CD4 cells after COVID-19. Sequencing used immunoSEQ multiplex PCR; TCRdb keeps in-frame clones, though not all of them. The sample lists 20,000 to 30,000 clones; 69% were seen once. No cognate antigen is known for these TCRs. Viral peptide pools were used in the ViraFEST assay to expand antigen-specific CD4+ T cells, and sequencing came afterward. Culture lasted about 11 days before CD4+ T cell isolation. Each participant received a vaccine that was either BNT162b2 or mRNA-1273, given as two doses. Material: CD4+ T cells from PBMCs cultured with SARS-CoV-2 spike peptides, obtained after COVID-19 vaccination. The receptors come from a human donor who received a COVID-19 vaccine.

The chain joins TRBV5-1 to TRBJ2-7; 11 bases align to TRBD1. The germline V gene has CDR1 SGHRS and CDR2 YFSETQ. Losses at the gene ends were 4 bases for V and 3 bases for J; bases not matched to a gene: 6. CDR3 size: 15 residues. In nucleotides, the CDR3 is TGCGCCAGCAGCCGCGGACAGGGGGCTCTCTACGAGCAGTACTTC. It specifies CASSRGQGALYEQYF.

J is TRBJ2-7 and V is TRBV5-1; D not resolved. The V gene lost 1 base and the J gene lost 1 base, with 9 bases spanning the gap. The CDR3 is 14 residues long. CDR1 and CDR2 (germline): SGHRS, YFSETQ. CDR3 loop: CASSLSGQSYEQYF. CDR3 bases: TGCGCCAGCAGCTTGTCTGGCCAGTCCTACGAGCAGTACTTC.

This clone was detected a few times. The genes are TRBV1 and TRBJ1-5. TRBV1 counts as a pseudogene. The CDR3 spans 17 residues. The CDR3 bases are TGCACCAGCAGCCAAGAGTGGGGAGGGAGGTTCAATCAGCCCCAGCATTTT. It codes for CTSSQEWGGRFNQPQHF.

This clone was observed a handful of times. The chain links TRBV19 to TRBJ1-4; D possibly corresponds to TRBD1 (6 bases). This CDR3 is 17 amino acids long. The germline V gene encodes CDR1 LNHDA and CDR2 SQIVND (reference sequence). Deletions cut 4 bases from V and 0 bases from J, with 15 bases between. The CDR3 loop reads CASSKYRAPATNEKLFF. Written as DNA, the CDR3 is TGTGCCAGTAGTAAATACAGGGCCCCTGCAACTAATGAAAAACTGTTTTTT.

CDR3 protein: CASSFGTGELFF. DNA for the CDR3: TGTGCCAGCAGTTTCGGCACCGGGGAGCTGTTTTTT. The chain links TRBV12-3 or TRBV12-4 to TRBJ2-2; D gene uncertain. The CDR3 runs to 12 residues. V lost 3 bases, J lost 4 bases, and 3 bases lay in between.

The V gene is TRBV4-1, the J gene TRBJ1-2; D call uncertain. Germline CDR1 is MGHRA and CDR2 is YSYEKL. Trimming removed 5 bases at V and 0 bases at J, with 10 bases between. The CDR3 sequence is 14 residues long. The CDR3 region is CASSGQRPNYGYTF. The CDR3 DNA is TGCGCCAGCAGCGGTCAGAGACCTAACTATGGCTACACCTTC.

This clone was observed a handful of times. The chain combines TRBV3-1 (or the pseudogene TRBV3-2) with TRBJ1-6; 8 bases align to TRBD1. V dropped 1 base and J dropped 7; count of bases not matched to a gene: 3. The germline gives CDR1 LGHDT, CDR2 YNNKEL (reference sequence). The CDR3 extends over 15 amino acids. This CDR3 reads CASSQGTGGNSPLHF. Written as DNA, the CDR3 is TGTGCCAGCAGCCAAGGCACAGGGGGAAATTCACCCCTCCACTTT.

V and J are TRBV19 and TRBJ2-2, with 7 bases aligning to TRBD1. From germline, CDR1 is LNHDA and CDR2 SQIVND (reference sequence). The CDR3 spans 15 residues. J was trimmed by 0 bases and V by 9 bases; bases with no gene match: 7. The CDR3 sequence is CASRTGAANTGELFF. CDR3 sequence (DNA): TGTGCCAGCAGAACAGGGGCCGCGAACACCGGGGAGCTGTTTTTT.

The chain links TRBV6-2 or TRBV6-3 to TRBJ1-1; D not resolved. The CDR3 runs 20 residues. Germline lookup yields CDR1 MNHEY and CDR2 SVGEGT. Trimming removed 2 bases at V and 2 bases at J, with 27 bases between. The CDR3 nucleotides read TGTGCCAGCAGTTACCCTAGTTCTACTCGGCACCAAGAGTTAAACACTGAAGCTTTCTTT. Encoded protein: CASSYPSSTRHQELNTEAFF.

CDR3 in amino acids: CASSLGGTIYF. As DNA, the CDR3 is TGTGCCAGCAGCCTCGGGGGCACCATATATTTT. The chain couples TRBV12-3 or TRBV12-4 to TRBJ1-3; maybe TRBD1 (5 bases). CDR3 length equals 11 residues. The germline V and J ends were trimmed by 6 bases and 9 bases, with 9 bases remaining between them.

The chain recombines TRBV27 with TRBJ1-4; D is undetermined. This CDR3 has 13 amino acids. V was shortened by 6 bases and J by 10 bases, with 15 bases between the two germline ends. Germline V gene lookup returns CDR1 MNHEY and CDR2 SMNVEV (reference sequence). The DNA of the CDR3 is TGTGCCAGCAGCGGCACGGGGTCGGGAAAACTGTTTTTT. Its translation is CASSGTGSGKLFF.

The chain couples TRBV27 to TRBJ2-1, with 10 bases lining up with TRBD2. V was pared by 6 bases and J by 5 bases, with 7 bases of the junction left unmatched. Germline V gene lookup returns CDR1 MNHEY and CDR2 SMNVEV (reference sequence). The CDR3 runs 15 residues. The CDR3 loop reads CASRLAGGKNNEQFF. The CDR3, as DNA: TGTGCCAGCAGATTAGCGGGAGGAAAGAACAATGAGCAGTTCTTC.

The chain is built from TRBV12-3 or TRBV12-4 and TRBJ1-4, with D hard to call. V was clipped by 3 bases and J by 4 bases, with 6 bases between them. This CDR3 spans 13 amino acids. CDR3 in amino acids: CASSLVLNEKLFF. For the CDR3, the DNA is TGTGCCAGCAGTTTGGTCCTTAATGAAAAACTGTTTTTT.

The rearrangement joins TRBV7-9 to TRBJ1-5; no firm D call. The CDR3 is 15 amino acids. Germline CDR1 is SEHNR and CDR2 is FQNEAQ (reference sequence). Trimming shortened V by 5 bases and J by 2 bases, and 13 bases separated the two germline ends. For the CDR3, the DNA is TGTGCCAGCAGCGACGTGTCGTCTGGCAATCAGCCCCAGCATTTT. Protein product: CASSDVSSGNQPQHF.

This clone has only one observation. This chain joins TRBV4-2 and TRBJ2-1; 7 positions match TRBD2. V shed 1 base, J shed 0 bases, and the junction held 9 bases outside the gene matches. CDR3 length: 18 residues. CDR1 and CDR2 (germline): LGHNA, YNFKEQ. The CDR3 bases are TGTGCCAGCAGCCAAGTCCAAACCACGGGGGGCTCCTACAATGAGCAGTTCTTC. This gives the protein CASSQVQTTGGSYNEQFF.

The genes are TRBV12-3 or TRBV12-4 and TRBJ2-1, with D possibly being TRBD1 (5 bases). V lost 4 bases, J lost 3 bases, and 7 bases lay in between. The CDR3 runs to 13 residues. Here the CDR3 DNA reads TGTGCCAGCAGTTGGGGCTTCTACAATGAGCAGTTCTTC. Its translation: CASSWGFYNEQFF.